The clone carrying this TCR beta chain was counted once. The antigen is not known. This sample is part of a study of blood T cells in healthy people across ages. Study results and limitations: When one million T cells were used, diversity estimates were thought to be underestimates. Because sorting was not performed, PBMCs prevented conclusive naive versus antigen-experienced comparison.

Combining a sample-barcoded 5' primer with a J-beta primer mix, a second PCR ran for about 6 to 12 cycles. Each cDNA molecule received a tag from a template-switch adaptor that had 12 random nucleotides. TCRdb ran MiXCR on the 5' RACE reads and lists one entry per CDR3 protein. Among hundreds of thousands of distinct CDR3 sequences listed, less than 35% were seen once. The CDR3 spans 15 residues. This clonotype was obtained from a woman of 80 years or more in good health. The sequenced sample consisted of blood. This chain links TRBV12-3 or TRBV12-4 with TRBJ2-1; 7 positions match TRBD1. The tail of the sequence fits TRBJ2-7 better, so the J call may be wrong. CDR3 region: CASSNDRANYNEQYF. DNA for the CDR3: TGTGCCAGCAGTAATGACAGGGCCAACTACAATGAGCAGTACTTC.